Presented here are 25 T cell receptor beta chains from one specimen sequenced in a study of blood T cell repertoires in COVID-19. Data came from immunoSEQ multiplex PCR; TCRdb stores just in-frame clones and leaves some out. The top ten clones hold more than 4% of a sample with 250,000 to 350,000 clones, approximately 85% of them seen once. The sample was PBMCs or T cells enriched from blood (not recorded which). The receptors shown here come from a young woman who had recovered from COVID-19.

J is TRBJ1-5 and V is TRBV7-6; TRBD1 agrees at 10 bases. V trimming: 4 bases; J trimming: 2 bases; junction bases outside the gene matches: 2. The CDR3 consists of 15 residues. CDR1 and CDR2 from the germline V gene are SGHVS and FNYEAQ. In DNA, the CDR3 is TGTGCCAGCAGCTCGGGACAGGGGCGCAATCAGCCCCAGCATTTT. The encoded protein is CASSSGQGRNQPQHF.

This clone appeared many times. The rearrangement links TRBV9 to TRBJ1-3; TRBD1 aligns across 7 bases. CDR3 size: 15 residues. V trimming: 2 bases; J trimming: 1 base; junction bases outside the gene matches: 3. The V gene's germline CDR1 is SGDLS and CDR2 YYNGEE. DNA of the CDR3: TGTGCCAGCAGCGTGGAGACAGGGTCTGGAAACACCATATATTTT. It yields the protein CASSVETGSGNTIYF.

This clone was seen once. This chain uses TRBV6-1 with TRBJ2-7, with TRBD1 matching over 7 bases. With 3 bases clipped from V and 7 bases from J, the junction kept 6 bases outside the gene matches. The CDR3 is made up of 13 amino acids. Germline V gives CDR1 MNHNS, CDR2 SASEGT. The CDR3 DNA reads as TGTGCCAGCAGTGACCGGGACAGAAGGGAGCAGTACTTC. Protein product: CASSDRDRREQYF.

The chain combines TRBV5-1 with TRBJ1-6; TRBD1 might be the D (5 bases). There are 17 residues in the CDR3. Trimming pared 4 bases from V and 0 bases from J, leaving 14 bases between. From germline, CDR1 is SGHRS and CDR2 YFSETQ. CDR3 sequence: CASSGGTSSSYNSPLHF. DNA of the CDR3: TGCGCCAGCAGCGGGGGGACTTCGAGCTCCTATAATTCACCCCTCCACTTT.

V usage is TRBV25-1 and J usage is TRBJ2-7, with D possibly being TRBD1 (6 bases). The V end lost 1 base, the J end lost 6 bases, and 10 bases lay between the germline ends. Germline V gene data show CDR1 as MGHDK and CDR2 as SYGVNS. This CDR3 has 13 residues. The CDR3 sequence is CASSESGEGEQYF. Written as DNA, the CDR3 is TGTGCCAGCAGTGAATCAGGGGAAGGCGAGCAGTACTTC.

This rearrangement joins TRBV9 to TRBJ2-2; no clear D gene. V shed 4 bases and J shed 1 base, with 2 bases lying between them. The length of the CDR3 is 12 residues. The germline V gene encodes CDR1 SGDLS and CDR2 YYNGEE. The CDR3 protein is CASSLNTGELFF. The DNA of the CDR3 is TGTGCCAGCAGCCTGAACACCGGGGAGCTGTTTTTT.

The chain recombines TRBV4-1 with TRBJ2-3, with D uncertain. CDR3 size: 14 residues. Germline V gene sequence: CDR1 MGHRA, CDR2 YSYEKL. The germline V and J ends were trimmed by 0 bases and 4 bases, with 8 bases remaining between them. The CDR3 region has the DNA TGCGCCAGCAGCCAAGAACCCCTAGCAGATACGCAGTATTTT. As protein: CASSQEPLADTQYF.

This clone appeared a single time. V is TRBV11-2 and J is TRBJ2-5; possible D gene TRBD1, 5 bases. This CDR3 comprises 14 residues. The germline V and J ends were trimmed by 1 base and 3 bases, with 9 bases remaining between them. The germline V gene encodes CDR1 SGHAT and CDR2 FQNNGV. The CDR3 loop is CASSLGAGKETQYF. DNA for the CDR3: TGTGCCAGCAGCTTAGGGGCAGGGAAAGAGACCCAGTACTTC. The full variable domain, with the rest looked up from reference TRBV11-2 and TRBJ2-5, is EAGVAQSPRYKIIEKRQSVAFWCNPISGHATLYWYQQILGQGPKLLIQFQNNGVVDDSQLPKDRFSAERLKGVDSTLKIQPAKLEDSAVYLCASSLGAGKETQYFGPGTRLLVL.

The chain recombines TRBV5-4 with TRBJ1-2; 8 bases fit TRBD1. CDR1 and CDR2 (germline): SGHNT, YYREEE (reference sequence). Germline trimming cut 3 bases from V and 6 bases from J; bases unmatched to any gene: 4. This CDR3 is 13 amino acids long. CDR3 residues: CASSWTGRNGYTF. CDR3 coding DNA: TGTGCCAGCAGCTGGACAGGGAGGAATGGCTACACCTTC. The full variable domain, in which reference TRBV5-4 and TRBJ1-2 provide the parts outside the CDR3, is ETGVTQSPTHLIKTRGQQVTLRCSSQSGHNTVSWYQQALGQGPQFIFQYYREEENGRGNFPPRFSGLQFPNYSSELNVNALELDDSALYLCASSWTGRNGYTFGSGTRLTVV.

J is TRBJ1-1 and V is TRBV20-1, with no clear D. Germline CDR1 reads DFQATT; CDR2 reads SNEGSKA (reference sequence). This CDR3 is built from 11 residues. V was shortened by 4 bases and J by 10 bases, with 13 bases between the two germline ends. CDR3 nucleotide sequence: TGCAGTGCTACCAGTTCGGGGATAGCTTTCTTT. This codes for CSATSSGIAFF.

This chain links TRBV19 with TRBJ2-5; 10 bases line up with TRBD2. V lost 5 bases to trimming and J lost 5 bases; unmatched junction nucleotides: 8. CDR3 length: 15 amino acids. Looked up from germline, CDR1 is LNHDA and CDR2 is SQIVND (reference sequence). CDR3 sequence: CASSPGTSVGETQYF. CDR3 in DNA: TGTGCCAGTAGTCCAGGGACTAGCGTGGGTGAGACCCAGTACTTC.

The chain recombines TRBV4-1 with TRBJ1-5; D remains ambiguous. V gave up 0 bases and J gave up 9 bases, with 9 bases separating them. This CDR3 has 13 amino acids. Germline loops: CDR1 MGHRA, CDR2 YSYEKL. CDR3 DNA: TGCGCCAGCAGCCAAGATCAGTATCCGCCCCAGCATTTT. This gives the protein CASSQDQYPPQHF.

This clone has more than one count but fewer than ten. The chain joins TRBV27 to TRBJ1-2; 7 bases align to TRBD1. Germline V gene sequence: CDR1 MNHEY, CDR2 SMNVEV (reference sequence). This CDR3 region has 14 residues. The junction had 6 bases not matched to a gene; V was cut back by 5 bases and J by 3 bases. The CDR3 DNA sequence: TGTGCCAGCAGTCGACAGGGAAGCGACTATGGCTACACCTTC. It yields the protein CASSRQGSDYGYTF.

V and J are TRBV19 and TRBJ1-1; possible D gene TRBD1, 5 bases. This CDR3 is built from 18 residues. Germline CDR1 LNHDA, CDR2 SQIVND (reference sequence). Trimming stripped 7 bases from V and 5 bases from J, with 29 bases between. The CDR3 sequence is CASTVSGVLLRGWTEAFF. The CDR3 nucleotides are TGTGCCAGTACCGTATCGGGTGTCCTCCTCCGGGGGTGGACTGAAGCTTTCTTT.

This clone was recorded only once. V usage is TRBV11-2 and J usage is TRBJ1-1; D gene uncertain. Trimming pared 2 bases from V and 7 bases from J, leaving 11 bases between. Germline CDR1 SGHAT, CDR2 FQNNGV. The CDR3 runs 13 residues. CDR3 nucleotides: TGTGCCAGCAGCTTAATCGCGGGGAGTGAAGCTTTCTTT. Translating gives CASSLIAGSEAFF.

The rearrangement links TRBV28 to TRBJ1-2; 10 nucleotides align to TRBD1. With 5 bases clipped from V and 0 bases from J, the junction kept 9 bases outside the gene matches. The CDR3 runs 17 residues. Germline-derived CDR1 and CDR2 are MDHEN and SYDVKM. The CDR3 sequence is CASSPPGQGFSNYGYTF. The DNA for the CDR3 is TGTGCCAGCAGTCCCCCGGGACAGGGGTTCTCTAACTATGGCTACACCTTC.

The chain has TRBV4-2 and TRBJ2-7; 11 bases line up with TRBD2. This CDR3 contains 16 residues. V shed 11 bases and J 3 bases; nucleotides not matched to a gene: 15. From germline, CDR1 is LGHNA and CDR2 YNFKEQ. The CDR3 region is CAVGGGLADGSYEQYF. The DNA for the CDR3 is TGTGCCGTGGGGGGGGGACTAGCGGACGGCAGCTACGAGCAGTACTTC.

The sample holds one count of this clone. The chain recombines TRBV5-4 with TRBJ1-2; 7 bases are shared with TRBD1. The CDR3 extends over 15 amino acids. Germline V gene lookup returns CDR1 SGHNT and CDR2 YYREEE (reference sequence). J was trimmed by 6 bases and V by 3 bases; bases with no gene match: 11. DNA of the CDR3: TGTGCCAGCAGCTCAAGGAGGGGGCAACAAGATGGCTACACCTTC. Amino acids: CASSSRRGQQDGYTF.

The V and J genes are TRBV28 and TRBJ1-2; D is undetermined. The CDR3 spans 14 residues. Trimming removed 10 bases at V and 3 bases at J, with 18 bases between. The germline V gene encodes CDR1 MDHEN and CDR2 SYDVKM. The CDR3 nucleotides are TGTGCCACCGTTACCCCAGGCCAGTACTATGGCTACACCTTC. It specifies CATVTPGQYYGYTF.

The chain is built from TRBV5-1 and TRBJ2-5; 7 nucleotides agree with TRBD2. V lost 1 base, J lost 4 bases, and 4 bases stayed unmatched. The CDR3 has 14 amino acids. CDR1 is SGHRS, CDR2 YFSETQ, per germline. The CDR3 DNA sequence: TGCGCCAGCAGCTTGCAAAGGGAGGGAGAGACCCAGTACTTC. Translating gives CASSLQREGETQYF.

The chain combines TRBV29-1 with TRBJ2-2; 12 nucleotides line up with TRBD2. The CDR3 has 16 amino acids. Germline V lookup: CDR1 SQVTM, CDR2 ANQGSEA. In DNA, the CDR3 is TGCATCCTGACGGGCCTAGCGGGGGGGCTTGCCGGGGAGCTGTTTTTT. Translated, it gives CILTGLAGGLAGELFF.

The CDR3 region is CASKLSGEAFF. DNA of the CDR3: TGTGCCAGCAAACTCTCGGGTGAAGCTTTCTTT. This chain links TRBV2 with TRBJ1-1, with D unresolved. The CDR3 is 11 amino acids. The V end was cut by 7 bases, the J end by 7 bases, with 10 bases between. Germline values: CDR1 SNHLY, CDR2 FYNNEI.

J is TRBJ2-6 and V is TRBV6-4, with D uncertain. Trimming took 2 bases from V and 0 from J, leaving 14 bases between them. The CDR3 sequence is 18 residues long. The germline V gene encodes CDR1 MRHNA and CDR2 SNTAGT. CDR3: CASSDGHHRHSGANVLTF. Here the CDR3 DNA reads TGTGCCAGCAGTGACGGGCACCATCGCCACTCTGGGGCCAACGTCCTGACTTTC.

The genes are TRBV24-1 and TRBJ2-5; 7 nucleotides match TRBD1. There are 15 residues in the CDR3. Germline CDR1 and CDR2: KGHDR and SFDVKD. V shed 4 bases and J 5 bases; nucleotides not matched to a gene: 9. This chain's CDR3 is CATSEPGTVEETQYF. CDR3 bases: TGTGCCACCAGTGAGCCCGGGACAGTAGAGGAGACCCAGTACTTC.

The chain combines TRBV27 with TRBJ1-4, with D possibly matching TRBD1 (5 bases). The V gene lost 0 bases and the J gene lost 8 bases, with 19 bases spanning the gap. Germline loops: CDR1 MNHEY, CDR2 SMNVEV (reference sequence). CDR3 length: 17 residues. This CDR3 reads CASSLSGLLSVREKLFF. Here the CDR3 DNA reads TGTGCCAGCAGTTTATCGGGACTCCTCTCGGTACGAGAAAAACTGTTTTTT.